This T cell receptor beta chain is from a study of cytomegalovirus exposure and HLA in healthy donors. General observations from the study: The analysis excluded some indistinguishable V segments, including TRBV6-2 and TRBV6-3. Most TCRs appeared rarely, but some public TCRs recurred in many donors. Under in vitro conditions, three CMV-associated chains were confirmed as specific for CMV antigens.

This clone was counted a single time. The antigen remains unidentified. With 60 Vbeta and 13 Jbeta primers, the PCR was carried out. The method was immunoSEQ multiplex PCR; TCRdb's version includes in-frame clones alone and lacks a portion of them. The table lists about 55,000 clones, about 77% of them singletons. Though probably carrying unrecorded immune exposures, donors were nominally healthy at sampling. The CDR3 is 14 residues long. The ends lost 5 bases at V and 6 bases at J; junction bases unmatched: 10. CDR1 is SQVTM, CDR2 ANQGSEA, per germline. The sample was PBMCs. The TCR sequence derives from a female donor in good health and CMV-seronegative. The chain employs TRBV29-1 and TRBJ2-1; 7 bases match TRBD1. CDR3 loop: CSVNYRGAINEQFF. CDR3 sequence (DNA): TGCAGCGTTAATTACAGGGGAGCCATCAATGAGCAGTTCTTC.